This is a list of T cell receptor beta chains from one sample in a study of cytomegalovirus exposure and HLA in healthy donors. This table comes from immunoSEQ multiplex PCR, and its TCRdb copy is limited to in-frame clones, with some not included. This table holds 95,000 to 150,000 clones, 65% to 85% found once. The specimen was PBMCs. These receptors were obtained from a man aged 50-60 years in good health and CMV-seronegative. Each CDR3 is given with its conserved first and last residue. The listing skips clone size in some rows; elsewhere it reads once, few, many or a size class.

>15|few|TRBJ1-3|TRBV4-1
CASSQEGGTGNTIYF
>11|-|TRBJ2-1|TRBV7-2
CASSFFNEQFF
>15|once|TRBJ1-2|TRBV28
CASSLYSQGNYGYTF
>14|-|TRBJ1-6|TRBV6-5
CASSPQWGDSPLHF
>14|-|TRBJ1-5|TRBV7-9
CASSLDGSNQPQHF
>14|-|TRBJ2-5|TRBV7-9
CASSLVRDQETQYF
>19|-|TRBJ2-1|TRBV21-1
CASRVPGLAGGGSYNEQFF
>15|-|TRBJ2-7|TRBV28
CASRPGLAGTYEQYF
>14|-|TRBJ2-5|TRBV6-5
CASRPTGGLETQYF
>13|-|TRBJ1-1|TRBV18
CASSPQGDTEAFF
>16|-|TRBJ2-3|TRBV6-6
CASVLRGGGFTDTQYF
>15|-|TRBJ2-7|TRBV28
CASSPPTGGGHEQYF
>13|-|TRBJ1-2|TRBV6-1
CASSLGGAQGYTF
>18|-|TRBJ2-5|TRBV28
CASSPRDRGIILKETQYF
>15|-|TRBJ2-7|TRBV7-9
CASSGLTGGDYEQYF
>16|few|TRBJ1-3|TRBV28
CASSFGQPFSGNTIYF
>17|-|TRBJ1-5|TRBV4-2
CASSQELRGTANQPQHF